The 20 T cell receptor beta chains listed next were all sequenced from one sample in a study of CD8+ T cells in alopecia areata. Treatment denoted: oral pan-JAK inhibitor, 5-10 mg twice daily. RNA extraction and reverse transcription yielded cDNA as sequencing template. TCRdb's table, derived via immunoSEQ multiplex PCR, lists solely in-frame clones and lacks some. The profile covers 100,000 to 150,000 clones, with over 60% appearing a single time and more than 5% taken by the ten largest. The specimen comprised CD4+ T cells sorted from blood, sampled at week 4, from a patient treated with tofacitinib. Receptors originate from a human donor with alopecia areata.

The rearrangement uses TRBV5-4 and TRBJ1-2, with D maybe TRBD1 (6 bases). V gave up 4 bases and J gave up 1 base, with 11 bases separating them. From germline, CDR1 is SGHNT and CDR2 YYREEE (reference sequence). The CDR3 is made up of 14 amino acids. The CDR3 DNA is TGTGCCAGCAGCGCAGGGGCGGATAACTATGGCTACACCTTC. Protein: CASSAGADNYGYTF.

This clone was seen a few times. Mismatch with germline at one junction end may stem from a read error. The chain combines TRBV29-1 with TRBJ2-2; D might be TRBD1 (6 bases). The CDR3 has 14 residues. The germline CDR1 and CDR2 sequences are SQVTM and ANQGSEA. In DNA, the CDR3 is TGCAGCGTGTTAGGGACAAGTCTCACCGGCGAGCTGTTTTTT. Residues: CSVLGTSLTGELFF.

The V and J genes are TRBV7-2 and TRBJ1-5; 9 bases map to TRBD1. After removal of 4 bases from V and 3 bases from J, the junction contained 4 bases not matched to a gene. Germline CDR1 is SGHTA and CDR2 is FQGNSA. The CDR3 is 15 residues long. The CDR3 coding sequence is TGTGCCAGCAGCTGGGGACAGGGTCCCAATCAGCCCCAGCATTTT. It translates to CASSWGQGPNQPQHF.

About this clone itself: Additional DNA sequences in this sample encode the identical CDR3. The CDR3 reads CAWSRSYNEQFF. In DNA form, the CDR3 reads TGTGCCTGGAGTCGTTCCTACAATGAGCAGTTCTTC. The chain uses TRBV30 and TRBJ2-1; D not resolved. The CDR3 spans 12 residues. V lost 2 bases to trimming and J lost 1 base, with 3 bases between them. Germline V gene sequence: CDR1 GTSNPN, CDR2 SVGIG (reference sequence).

The rearrangement joins TRBV9 to TRBJ2-7; D might be TRBD1 or TRBD2, each matching 6 bases. Germline V gives CDR1 SGDLS, CDR2 YYNGEE. Deletions cut 4 bases from V and 1 base from J, with 15 bases between. CDR3 length: 15 residues. Written as DNA, the CDR3 is TGTGCCAGCAGCTCATCGGCGGGACATTCCTACGAGCAGTACTTC. Translated, it gives CASSSSAGHSYEQYF.

A few counts support this clone. This chain joins TRBV30 and TRBJ2-5, with 8 bases identical to TRBD1. The CDR3 covers 14 residues. The germline gives CDR1 GTSNPN, CDR2 SVGIG (reference sequence). Trimming at V came to 3 bases and at J to 2 bases, leaving 5 bases not matched to a gene. Here the CDR3 reads CAWSFGTGQETQYF. In nucleotides, the CDR3 is TGTGCCTGGAGCTTCGGGACAGGACAAGAGACCCAGTACTTC.

This rearrangement joins TRBV7-9 to TRBJ2-4, with 10 positions matching TRBD1. Losses at the gene ends were 5 bases for V and 3 bases for J; bases not matched to a gene: 1. Germline V gene lookup returns CDR1 SEHNR and CDR2 FQNEAQ (reference sequence). The CDR3 is 14 amino acids. The CDR3 region is CASSRTGGKNIQYF. The CDR3 coding sequence is TGTGCCAGCAGCCGGACAGGGGGCAAAAACATTCAGTACTTC.

The chain is built from TRBV9 and TRBJ2-7; 12 bases fit TRBD2. From germline, CDR1 is SGDLS and CDR2 YYNGEE. This CDR3 is built from 15 residues. Losses at the gene ends were 4 bases for V and 0 bases for J; bases not matched to a gene: 2. The CDR3 nucleotides read TGTGCCAGCAGCTCTAGCGGGAGGGCCTCCTACGAGCAGTACTTC. It encodes CASSSSGRASYEQYF.

This clone turned up a few times. This chain links TRBV29-1 with TRBJ2-5; TRBD2 is a possible D gene (5 bases). CDR3 length equals 14 residues. V was cut by 7 bases and J by 2 bases, with 17 bases left in between. Germline V gene data show CDR1 as SQVTM and CDR2 as ANQGSEA. The CDR3 region has the DNA TGCAGCGCCGCCGGGGTGGGCAGACAAGAGACCCAGTACTTC. Translated: CSAAGVGRQETQYF.

The gene calls are TRBV30 and TRBJ1-6, with a tentative D call TRBD1 (6 bases). CDR1 is GTSNPN and CDR2 is SVGIG in the germline V gene (reference sequence). V was trimmed by 4 bases and J by 4 bases, leaving 17 bases between them. The length of the CDR3 is 16 residues. This CDR3 is CAWNTPDRGYNSPLHF. The CDR3 region has the DNA TGTGCCTGGAATACTCCGGACAGAGGATATAATTCACCCCTCCACTTT.

The chain joins TRBV29-1 to TRBJ1-2; D remains unclear. CDR1 is SQVTM and CDR2 is ANQGSEA in the germline V gene. The CDR3 loop spans 12 amino acids. Trimming removed 5 bases from V and 0 bases from J, with 7 bases in between. The CDR3 region is CSVNPANYGYTF. For the CDR3, the DNA is TGCAGCGTTAATCCAGCTAACTATGGCTACACCTTC.

J is TRBJ2-1 and V is TRBV14, with D uncertain. The CDR3 consists of 11 residues. The germline V gene encodes CDR1 SGHDN and CDR2 FVKESK. Trimming left V 4 bases short and J 7 bases short, with 5 bases between. CDR3: CASSRFNEQFF. In nucleotides, the CDR3 is TGTGCCAGCAGCCGATTTAATGAGCAGTTCTTC.

The chain recombines TRBV7-2 with TRBJ2-2, with 8 bases that match TRBD1. The germline V gene has CDR1 SGHTA and CDR2 FQGNSA. The V gene end was trimmed by 3 bases and the J gene end by 7 bases; junction bases not matched to a gene: 4. This CDR3 contains 14 residues. The CDR3 nucleotides are TGTGCCAGCAGCTTTCAGGGGGCGGGCGGGGAGCTGTTTTTT. It yields the protein CASSFQGAGGELFF.

This rearrangement joins TRBV11-1 to TRBJ2-3; D is perhaps TRBD1 (6 bases). CDR3 length equals 14 residues. Germline CDR1 is SGHAT and CDR2 is FQDESV (reference sequence). Between the trimmed V and J ends, which lost 8 bases and 6 bases, there was a span of 18 bases. The CDR3 sequence is CASQGRLPSDTQYF. CDR3 bases: TGTGCCAGCCAGGGGCGGCTCCCCTCGGATACGCAGTATTTT.

This CDR3 reads CASSPPTGSGYGYTF. For the CDR3, the DNA is TGTGCCAGCTCACCGCCGACAGGGAGCGGCTATGGCTACACCTTC. V is TRBV18 and J is TRBJ1-2; 7 bases map to TRBD1. The ends lost 3 bases at V and 4 bases at J; junction bases unmatched: 8. The CDR3 has 15 amino acids. The germline gives CDR1 KGHSH, CDR2 LQKENI.

V and J are TRBV14 and TRBJ1-1; maybe TRBD1 (6 bases). This CDR3 region has 18 residues. V was cut by 1 base and J by 2 bases, with 20 bases left in between. CDR1 is SGHDN, CDR2 FVKESK, per germline. In DNA, the CDR3 is TGTGCCAGCAGCCAAGTTGGCTGGATCGGACAGAGCAACACTGAAGCTTTCTTT. Translating it yields CASSQVGWIGQSNTEAFF.

In its sample, this clone was seen a few times. CDR3 in amino acids: CASSYPGSGANVLTF. The DNA of the CDR3 is TGTGCCAGCAGTTACCCCGGATCTGGGGCCAACGTCCTGACTTTC. The chain links TRBV6-6 to TRBJ2-6; D is undetermined. The CDR3 spans 15 residues. CDR1 and CDR2 (germline): MNHNY, SVGAGI (reference sequence). Trimming shortened V by 2 bases and J by 1 base, and 6 bases separated the two germline ends.

Only a few counts were recorded for this clone. Here the CDR3 DNA reads TGTGCCACCAGCAGGGGGTTCCTGGTCGGGACACAAAATCAGCCCCAGCATTTT. Amino acid sequence: CATSRGFLVGTQNQPQHF. The chain links TRBV15 to TRBJ1-5, with a possible D match to TRBD1 (6 bases). This CDR3 spans 18 amino acids. The ends were cut back, 3 bases at V and 4 bases at J, with 22 bases in the middle. Germline V gene sequence: CDR1 LNHNV, CDR2 YYDKDF (reference sequence).

The J gene is TRBJ2-3, the V gene TRBV6-5; 13 nucleotides line up with TRBD2. Trimming cost V 6 bases and J 9 bases; bases outside gene matches: 9. The germline CDR1 and CDR2 sequences are MNHEY and SVGAGI. The CDR3 is 15 residues long. CDR3 sequence reads: CASSRFGTSGETQYF. The CDR3 bases are TGTGCCAGCAGCCGATTCGGGACTAGCGGGGAAACGCAGTATTTT.

This chain uses TRBV6-5 with TRBJ2-2; TRBD1 agrees at 8 bases. CDR3 length equals 14 residues. Trimming took 6 bases from V and 6 from J; bases not matched to a gene: 6. Looked up from germline, CDR1 is MNHEY and CDR2 is SVGAGI. The CDR3 DNA follows: TGTGCCAGCAGCAGCAGGGGGCGCGCCGGGGAGCTGTTTTTT. It codes for CASSSRGRAGELFF.